A single sample is the source of the 13 T cell receptor beta chains below, sequenced in a study of blood T cell repertoires in COVID-19. Using immunoSEQ multiplex PCR, the repertoire was profiled, and TCRdb retains in-frame clones only, with some absent. This table has around 210,000 clones, 85% to 90% appearing once. The sample was peripheral blood. All receptors derive from a woman aged 70-85 years with acute or convalescent COVID-19.

This clone was recorded once. This chain joins TRBV11-2 and TRBJ1-2, with D perhaps matching TRBD1 (5 bases). Per germline, CDR1 SGHAT and CDR2 FQNNGV. V lost 7 bases, J lost 4 bases, and 16 bases lay in between. This CDR3 is 14 amino acids long. The CDR3 DNA is TGTGCCAGCACCCCGGAACAGGTGGGCTATGGCTACACCTTC. This sequence encodes CASTPEQVGYGYTF.

The chain is built from TRBV3-1 (or the pseudogene TRBV3-2) and TRBJ2-1; 8 nucleotides line up with TRBD2. Germline V lookup: CDR1 LGHDT, CDR2 YNNKEL (reference sequence). This CDR3 spans 17 amino acids. V dropped 0 bases and J dropped 4; count of bases not matched to a gene: 8. The chain's CDR3 is CASSQDQGSGRYNEQFF. The CDR3 DNA is TGTGCCAGCAGCCAAGATCAGGGCAGCGGGAGATACAATGAGCAGTTCTTC.

The V call is TRBV3-1 (or the pseudogene TRBV3-2), the J call TRBJ2-3, with 13 bases matching TRBD2. CDR3 length: 19 residues. CDR1 is LGHDT and CDR2 is YNNKEL in the germline V gene (reference sequence). Losses at the gene ends were 2 bases for V and 0 bases for J; bases not matched to a gene: 8. The CDR3 DNA reads as TGTGCCAGCAGCCAACGGGGACTAGCGGGACCCTGGAGCACAGATACGCAGTATTTT. The encoded protein is CASSQRGLAGPWSTDTQYF.

This chain links TRBV4-2 with TRBJ1-6; TRBD1 agrees at 8 bases. The V gene end was trimmed by 2 bases and the J gene end by 6 bases; junction bases not matched to a gene: 3. The CDR3 spans 15 residues. Per the germline V gene, CDR1 is LGHNA and CDR2 is YNFKEQ. In DNA form, the CDR3 reads TGTGCCAGCAGCCAAAACAGGGGGGGTAATTCACCCCTCCACTTT. Amino acids: CASSQNRGGNSPLHF.

The V and J genes are TRBV7-9 and TRBJ2-1; D gene ambiguous. The CDR3 covers 15 residues. The V end was cut by 5 bases, the J end by 5 bases, with 16 bases between. Germline values: CDR1 SEHNR, CDR2 FQNEAQ (reference sequence). As DNA, the CDR3 is TGTGCCAGCAGCCTCATGAGGCGACGCAACAATGAGCAGTTCTTC. It codes for CASSLMRRRNNEQFF.

The chain joins TRBV27 to TRBJ1-6; D remains unclear. Per the germline V gene, CDR1 is MNHEY and CDR2 is SMNVEV (reference sequence). The V and J ends lost 4 bases and 12 bases respectively, with 19 bases between them. CDR3 length: 15 amino acids. The CDR3 loop reads CASSSPQRDHIPLHF. The CDR3 coding sequence is TGTGCCAGCAGTTCCCCGCAGCGGGATCATATACCCCTCCACTTT.

This clone was seen a single time. The chain employs TRBV6-1 and TRBJ2-2; D gene uncertain. Trimming removed 2 bases at V and 6 bases at J, with 7 bases between. Germline V CDR1 and CDR2: MNHNS, SASEGT. This CDR3 region has 13 residues. CDR3 loop: CASSEYQAGELFF. In nucleotides, the CDR3 is TGTGCCAGCAGTGAATATCAGGCCGGGGAGCTGTTTTTT.

V and J are TRBV28 and TRBJ1-1; D possibly corresponds to TRBD1 (5 bases). The CDR3 has 12 residues. Germline V lookup: CDR1 MDHEN, CDR2 SYDVKM. The V end was cut by 7 bases, the J end by 6 bases, with 12 bases between. The CDR3 loop is CASKIPGAEAFF. For the CDR3, the DNA is TGTGCCAGCAAGATTCCGGGGGCTGAAGCTTTCTTT.

The chain uses TRBV27 and TRBJ1-6, with D possibly TRBD1 on 6 matching bases. The CDR3 totals 16 residues. V lost 5 bases, J lost 6 bases, and 17 bases lay in between. Germline V gene lookup returns CDR1 MNHEY and CDR2 SMNVEV (reference sequence). The DNA of the CDR3 is TGTGCCAGCAGTAGGAACAGGGCAAGGTTTAATTCACCCCTCCACTTT. Translating it yields CASSRNRARFNSPLHF.

This chain joins TRBV18 and TRBJ2-7, with 8 bases lining up with TRBD1. This CDR3 has 18 residues. J lost 1 base, V lost 2 bases, and 13 bases had no gene match. The V gene's germline CDR1 is KGHSH and CDR2 LQKENI. CDR3: CASSPGWRDRRFSYEQYF. The CDR3, as DNA: TGTGCCAGCTCACCAGGGTGGAGGGACAGGCGTTTTTCCTACGAGCAGTACTTC.

In its sample, this clone was seen a few times. The chain is built from TRBV18 and TRBJ1-5, with D possibly being TRBD1 (5 bases). This CDR3 has 14 residues. Trimming pared 5 bases from V and 5 bases from J, leaving 13 bases between. Germline V CDR1 and CDR2: KGHSH, LQKENI. The DNA for the CDR3 is TGTGCCAGCTCAGCAGGGTCGGGGGATCAGCCCCAGCATTTT. This encodes CASSAGSGDQPQHF.

The chain has TRBV4-1 and TRBJ1-6; TRBD1 might be the D (5 bases). Germline V gene lookup returns CDR1 MGHRA and CDR2 YSYEKL. The ends were cut back, 1 base at V and 9 bases at J, with 16 bases in the middle. The CDR3 runs 16 residues. The CDR3 region is CASSQVGQVQSSPLHF. The CDR3, as DNA: TGCGCCAGCAGCCAAGTGGGGCAGGTCCAAAGTTCACCCCTCCACTTT.

The chain is built from TRBV27 and TRBJ1-3; 9 nucleotides align to TRBD1. Trimming took 8 bases from V and 8 from J; bases not matched to a gene: 10. Germline V lookup: CDR1 MNHEY, CDR2 SMNVEV (reference sequence). The CDR3 is 14 residues long. DNA for the CDR3: TGTGCCAGCCGTAATCCGACAGGGGGAGACACCATATATTTT. Protein sequence: CASRNPTGGDTIYF.